A selection of T cell receptor beta chains follows, all from one sample in a study of persistence of HIV-infected CD4 T cells. TCRdb keeps only in-frame clones here, not all; method: immunoSEQ multiplex PCR. Counted here are roughly 20,000 clones, about four fifths occurring once; the ten biggest clones make up about 7%. What these receptors recognize is not known. This sample comprised CD4+ T cells sorted from PBMCs after roughly 18-hour stimulation, obtained from a patient who received antiretroviral therapy. The receptors come from an adult man with HIV who was CMV-seropositive. Each CDR3 is given with its conserved first and last residue. A D gene is named only where the DNA matches it firmly. Expanded clones get a size class; other rows say once, few or many, or leave the size out.

j_call clone_size v_call d_call cdr3_aa cdr3_nt
TRBJ2-3 . TRBV7-6 . CASSSEGTSTSTDTQYF TGTGCCAGCAGCTCCGAGGGGACGTCGACTAGCACAGATACGCAGTATTTT
TRBJ1-6 . TRBV24-1 TRBD1 CATSDQGVNSPLHF TGTGCCACCAGTGACCAGGGGGTGAATTCACCCCTCCACTTT
TRBJ1-2 few TRBV3-1/TRBV3-2 TRBD1 CASSRQGSYGYTF TGTGCCAGCAGCAGACAGGGGAGCTATGGCTACACCTTC
TRBJ1-1 . TRBV29-1 . CSVEDRGRTEAFF TGCAGCGTTGAAGACAGGGGCCGCACTGAAGCTTTCTTT
TRBJ1-2 . TRBV14 . CASSQRDAELYGYTF TGTGCCAGCAGCCAACGGGACGCGGAACTCTATGGCTACACCTTC
TRBJ1-6 . TRBV5-6 . CASRPGGGRHSPLHF TGTGCCAGCAGACCGGGGGGCGGGCGCCATTCACCCCTCCACTTT
TRBJ2-3 few TRBV18 . CASSGDRDSPTRDTQYF TGTGCCAGCTCAGGGGATCGGGACTCACCTACACGGGATACGCAGTATTTT
TRBJ1-2 . TRBV5-1 . CASSLRTAGENYGYTF TGCGCCAGCAGCTTGAGGACGGCGGGGGAAAACTATGGCTACACCTTC
TRBJ1-1 . TRBV6-5 . CASMVDGGLNTEAFF TGTGCCAGCATGGTCGACGGGGGTTTGAACACTGAAGCTTTCTTT
TRBJ2-1 few TRBV21-1 . CASSEDGLHEQFF TGTGCCAGCAGCGAAGACGGTTTACATGAGCAGTTCTTC
TRBJ1-2 once TRBV5-8 . CASSLQGPGPNYGYTF TGTGCCAGCAGCTTGCAGGGGCCCGGCCCTAACTATGGCTACACCTTC
TRBJ2-2 . TRBV3-1/TRBV3-2 TRBD2 CASSPSGGANTGELFF TGTGCCAGCAGCCCGTCCGGGGGGGCCAACACCGGGGAGCTGTTTTTT
TRBJ1-5 . TRBV6-1 TRBD1 CASTQQGAGNQPQHF TGTGCCAGCACCCAGCAGGGGGCCGGCAATCAGCCCCAGCATTTT
TRBJ2-3 . TRBV3-1/TRBV3-2 . CASSRLDTDTQYF TGTGCCAGCAGCCGGTTAGACACAGATACGCAGTATTTT
TRBJ2-3 . TRBV10-3 . CAISTGVAGGNTQYF TGTGCCATCAGCACCGGGGTGGCGGGTGGGAATACGCAGTATTTT
TRBJ2-1 few TRBV18 TRBD1 CASSSSGTAYNEQFF TGTGCCAGCTCGTCCTCCGGGACAGCCTACAATGAGCAGTTCTTC
TRBJ2-3 . TRBV18 TRBD1 CASSPLGQTITDTQYF TGTGCCAGCTCACCCTTGGGACAGACTATCACAGATACGCAGTATTTT
TRBJ2-2 few TRBV4-1 . CASSQDTPAGELFF TGCGCCAGCAGCCAAGATACCCCTGCCGGGGAGCTGTTTTTT
TRBJ2-3 . TRBV7-6 . CASSLDRVGDTQYF TGTGCCAGCAGCTTAGACAGGGTGGGCGATACGCAGTATTTT
TRBJ1-1 . TRBV28 . CASRPPTGRGTEAFF TGTGCCAGCAGGCCACCCACAGGGCGAGGTACTGAAGCTTTCTTT
TRBJ1-4 . TRBV18 . CASSPARGSEWEKLFF TGTGCCAGCTCACCTGCCAGGGGCTCCGAATGGGAAAAACTGTTTTTT
TRBJ1-2 few TRBV2 TRBD1 CASDRGLRYGYTF TGTGCCAGCGACAGGGGGCTGAGATATGGCTACACCTTC
TRBJ2-2 . TRBV7-9 TRBD1 CASSSGTGFYTGELFF TGTGCCAGCAGCTCCGGGACAGGGTTTTACACCGGGGAGCTGTTTTTT
TRBJ1-1 . TRBV6-1 . CASSEEPGGWTEAFF TGTGCCAGCAGTGAAGAACCCGGGGGGTGGACTGAAGCTTTCTTT
TRBJ2-2 . TRBV5-4 . CASSLGRGSGELFF TGTGCCAGCAGCTTGGGGCGCGGGTCCGGGGAGCTGTTTTTT
TRBJ1-5 . TRBV9 . CASSPHGSNQPQHF TGTGCCAGCAGCCCTCACGGTAGCAATCAGCCCCAGCATTTT
TRBJ1-1 . TRBV2 . CASSSEADTEAFF TGTGCCAGCAGTTCAGAAGCCGACACTGAAGCTTTCTTT
TRBJ1-1 . TRBV6-1 . CATKGEFNEAFF TGTGCCACTAAGGGCGAGTTTAATGAAGCTTTCTTT
TRBJ2-3 . TRBV5-1 TRBD1 CASSLEAGGRTDTQYF TGCGCCAGCAGCTTGGAGGCAGGGGGCCGCACAGATACGCAGTATTTT
TRBJ2-7 medium-sized TRBV2 TRBD1 CASKETGDYEQYF TGTGCCAGCAAGGAGACAGGGGATTACGAGCAGTACTTC
TRBJ1-5 . TRBV19 TRBD1 CASSPQTGGNQPQHF TGTGCCAGTAGTCCGCAGACAGGGGGCAATCAGCCCCAGCATTTT
TRBJ1-6 few TRBV7-9 TRBD1 CASSLGQGGSPLHF TGTGCCAGCAGCTTAGGACAGGGAGGTTCACCCCTCCACTTT
TRBJ2-7 . TRBV7-3 TRBD2 CASNLAGTSGGRSYEQYF TGTGCCAGCAACCTAGCCGGGACTAGCGGGGGGAGGTCCTACGAGCAGTACTTC
TRBJ1-5 . TRBV5-1 . CASSLGGMSNQPQHF TGCGCCAGCAGCTTGGGGGGTATGAGCAATCAGCCCCAGCATTTT
TRBJ1-4 . TRBV6-5 TRBD1 CASSYSRQGGEKLFF TGTGCCAGCAGTTACTCGAGACAGGGGGGTGAAAAACTGTTTTTT
TRBJ2-7 large TRBV10-1 TRBD1 CASSPMGTGAYEQYF TGCGCCAGCAGCCCCATGGGGACAGGGGCCTACGAGCAGTACTTC
TRBJ2-3 . TRBV24-1 TRBD1 CATSDPAPDRGGTDTQYF TGTGCCACCAGTGACCCTGCTCCTGACAGGGGCGGCACAGATACGCAGTATTTT
TRBJ1-1 . TRBV7-6 TRBD1 CASSLEGAGYTEAFF TGTGCCAGCAGCTTAGAGGGGGCTGGTTATACTGAAGCTTTCTTT
TRBJ2-7 . TRBV7-9 . CASSFQGPSEQYF TGTGCCAGCAGCTTTCAGGGACCGTCCGAGCAGTACTTC
TRBJ1-5 . TRBV3-1/TRBV3-2 . CASSPTGHQGQPQHF TGTGCCAGCAGCCCAACGGGACACCAGGGTCAGCCCCAGCATTTT
TRBJ2-1 . TRBV12-5 . CASGSRGNYNEQFF TGTGCTAGTGGCTCAAGGGGGAACTACAATGAGCAGTTCTTC
TRBJ1-4 . TRBV9 . CASSPTLPGTTNEKLFF TGTGCCAGCAGCCCTACACTTCCTGGGACAACTAATGAAAAACTGTTTTTT
TRBJ1-1 . TRBV18 . CASSRDRKNTEAFF TGTGCCAGCTCACGCGACAGAAAGAACACTGAAGCTTTCTTT